These 3 T cell receptor beta chains came from one sample sequenced in a study of OX40 agonist ivuxolimab in advanced cancers. Receptor libraries were prepared by the immunoSEQ multiplex PCR assay. TCRdb re-hosts the immuneACCESS table, in-frame sequences only. Its copies lack some clones; in the studies checked, an unresolved V gene accounts for under half of them, and the cause for the rest is not known. In this sample the table shows over 6,000 clones, roughly 74% of which occur a single time. Together, the top ten hold about 20% of the sample. The source material was CD4+ or CD8+ T cells sorted from blood, sampled in a trial of the OX40 agonist ivuxolimab. The receptors here all came from an adult with an advanced solid tumor such as melanoma, head and neck, liver or kidney cancer.

Written as DNA, the CDR3 is TGTGCCAGCAGTCTCACCGGGACTGACTCCTACGAGCAGTACTTC. It yields the protein CASSLTGTDSYEQYF. V is TRBV6-1 and J is TRBJ2-7, with TRBD2 as a possible D gene (6 bases). V was shortened by 5 bases and J by 0 bases, with 14 bases between the two germline ends. Germline V gene lookup returns CDR1 MNHNS and CDR2 SASEGT. The CDR3 loop spans 15 amino acids.

The chain employs TRBV9 and TRBJ2-1; D is uncertain. The CDR3 runs 15 residues. Germline loops: CDR1 SGDLS, CDR2 YYNGEE. V shed 0 bases and J shed 1 base, with 8 bases lying between them. CDR3 DNA sequence: TGTGCCAGCAGCGTAGACAACCCGTCCTACAATGAGCAGTTCTTC. Amino acid sequence: CASSVDNPSYNEQFF.

The chain employs TRBV27 and TRBJ1-4; D remains unclear. The V end was cut by 4 bases, the J end by 0 bases, with 12 bases between. The CDR3 consists of 16 residues. Per the germline V gene, CDR1 is MNHEY and CDR2 is SMNVEV (reference sequence). The CDR3 bases are TGTGCCAGCAGTTCGTACCGTGGAGCAACTAATGAAAAACTGTTTTTT. Encoded protein: CASSSYRGATNEKLFF.